This T cell receptor (beta chain) came from a study of shared T cell receptors in the human thymus. Sequenced by immunoSEQ multiplex PCR; TCRdb stores in-frame clones only, minus some. The profile shows 600,000 or so clones, approximately 89% of them singletons. V was pared by 2 bases and J by 5 bases, with 24 bases of the junction left unmatched. The CDR3 runs 22 residues. Germline V CDR1 and CDR2: SGHRS, YFSETQ. These data also featured in a second study, about human thymus T cells. Turning to that study: The authors found apparently biased V and J gene usage in thymic and blood repertoires.

The sequenced sample consisted of thymocytes. The genes are TRBV5-1 and TRBJ2-1, with 11 bases lining up with TRBD2. The clonotype comes from a boy less than two years old with a congenital heart defect. This chain's CDR3 is CASSLQDSGGADRHSEDNEQFF. The CDR3 bases are TGCGCCAGCAGCTTACAGGATAGCGGGGGGGCCGATCGTCACAGTGAGGACAATGAGCAGTTCTTC.